What follows are 15 T cell receptor beta chains derived from one specimen sequenced in a study of molecular identifiers for immune sequencing clone quantification listed by TCRdb under 2018. The protocol used for the library was PCR. TCRdb records Illumina HiSeq 4000 as the sequencer. TCRdb ran its own pipeline on the public reads, namely fastp trimming at Q25 and MiXCR clone calling, and kept in-frame beta chains. Every entry covers one CDR3 protein and lists the most common genes and DNA from its rows. The sample contains about 640,000 distinct CDR3 sequences, 15% to 20% of them found a single time. Clones ranked in the top ten supply approximately 0.9% of the sample. Sequencing used naive CD8+ T cells from blood, with Jurkat cell RNA spiked in. The sample's cell subset or site label, decoded: FACS-sorted CD8+CD4-CCR7+CD45RA+ naive T cells. The receptor set was obtained from a human donor in good health. Some libraries in this study had Jurkat cell RNA spiked in.

This clonotype was recorded at least ten times. The gene calls are TRBV27 and TRBJ1-2; D remains ambiguous. Germline V gives CDR1 MNHEY, CDR2 SMNVEV (reference sequence). V gave up 2 bases and J gave up 6 bases, with 16 bases separating them. The CDR3 spans 15 residues. The CDR3 here is CASSLTARDKNGYTF. Here the CDR3 DNA reads TGTGCCAGCAGTTTAACAGCCCGCGACAAGAATGGCTACACCTTC.

This clonotype was detected a few times. The V and J genes are TRBV6-1 and TRBJ1-2; the match to TRBD1 covers 8 bases. The CDR3 loop spans 15 amino acids. With V trimmed by 10 bases and J by 1 base, 11 bases remained unmatched. CDR1 MNHNS and CDR2 SASEGT come from the germline V gene. In nucleotides, the CDR3 is TGTGCCACCAAAGGACAGGGCCCCGTTAACTATGGCTACACCTTC. It translates to CATKGQGPVNYGYTF.

This clonotype turned up a few times. This chain joins TRBV27 and TRBJ2-7; TRBD1 matches 7 bases. Germline loops: CDR1 MNHEY, CDR2 SMNVEV (reference sequence). V lost 5 bases to trimming and J lost 6 bases; unmatched junction nucleotides: 10. The CDR3 spans 14 residues. This chain's CDR3 is CASSPSRDSREQYF. CDR3 bases: TGTGCCAGCAGTCCCTCCAGGGACAGTCGCGAGCAGTACTTC.

This clonotype was seen repeatedly, ten times or more. The chain joins TRBV5-5 to TRBJ2-7; 13 bases match TRBD2. The CDR3 is 15 residues long. Germline values: CDR1 SGHKS, CDR2 YYEKEE (reference sequence). The ends lost 4 bases at V and 4 bases at J; junction bases unmatched: 5. DNA for the CDR3: TGTGCCAGCAGCCGGACTAGCGGGAGTGCTTACGAGCAGTACTTC. Amino acids: CASSRTSGSAYEQYF. The variable domain in full, with the rest retrieved from reference TRBV5-5 and TRBJ2-7, is DAGVTQSPTHLIKTRGQQVTLRCSPISGHKSVSWYQQVLGQGPQFIFQYYEKEERGRGNFPDRFSARQFPNYSSELNVNALLLGDSALYLCASSRTSGSAYEQYFGPGTRLTVT.

The chain combines TRBV4-1 with TRBJ2-1; D possibly matches TRBD1 or TRBD2 (6 bases each). The CDR3 is 16 residues long. V was pared by 4 bases and J by 4 bases, with 17 bases between. Germline CDR1 and CDR2: MGHRA and YSYEKL. The CDR3 DNA follows: TGCGCCAGCAGCCCTTCGCCGGGGGCGCCTTACAATGAGCAGTTCTTC. Translating it yields CASSPSPGAPYNEQFF.

The sample holds many counts of this clonotype. V gene TRBV27 combines with J gene TRBJ2-7; perhaps TRBD1 as D (5 bases). Germline CDR1 and CDR2: MNHEY and SMNVEV (reference sequence). The CDR3 is made up of 13 amino acids. V lost 5 bases and J 6 bases, leaving 14 bases between the germline ends. The CDR3 DNA reads as TGTGCCAGCAGTCTGAGCAGGACATCCGAGCAGTACTTC. It is translated as CASSLSRTSEQYF.

This clonotype was counted at least ten times. The chain employs TRBV28 and TRBJ2-7; D may be TRBD1 or TRBD2 (5 bases each). The V end was cut by 3 bases, the J end by 5 bases, with 17 bases between. Germline assignment: CDR1 MDHEN and CDR2 SYDVKM. This CDR3 is built from 15 residues. The DNA of the CDR3 is TGTGCCAGCAGTTTCCGGGGCATCCTATTTGACGAGCAGTACTTC. Amino acid sequence: CASSFRGILFDEQYF.

This clonotype was seen ten or more times. This sequence joins TRBV4-3 and TRBJ1-3, with unresolved D. Germline values: CDR1 LGHNA, CDR2 YSLEER. The V gene lost 3 bases and the J gene lost 0 bases, with 12 bases spanning the gap. The CDR3 spans 16 residues. This chain's CDR3 is CASSQKDGPSGNTIYF. CDR3 nucleotide sequence: TGCGCCAGCAGCCAGAAGGACGGACCCTCTGGAAACACCATATATTTT.

This clonotype was seen many times. The CDR3 region has the DNA TGTGCCAGCAGCCAATCGGGGCTGATCTACGAGCAGTACTTC. It translates to CASSQSGLIYEQYF. The chain couples TRBV16 to TRBJ2-7, with a possible D match to TRBD1 (5 bases). This CDR3 has 14 residues. The ends were cut back, 0 bases at V and 3 bases at J, with 9 bases in the middle. In germline, CDR1 is KGHSY, CDR2 FQNENV.

This clonotype was observed at least ten times. The chain couples TRBV5-1 to TRBJ2-3; possibly TRBD1 for D (6 bases). In germline, CDR1 is SGHRS, CDR2 YFSETQ. Trimming removed 5 bases from V and 2 bases from J, with 12 bases in between. The CDR3 has 14 amino acids. DNA of the CDR3: TGCGCCAGCAGTCTCGACAGGAACACAGATACGCAGTATTTT. Translation: CASSLDRNTDTQYF.

Notes on this clonotype: This may be a read error, as it is one base from a much larger clone. It is likely a read error, because the conserved phenylalanine at the end of the CDR3 is missing. The chain has TRBV27 and TRBJ2-3; 7 bases fit TRBD2. CDR1 and CDR2 from the germline V gene are MNHEY and SMNVEV (reference sequence). V was pared by 2 bases and J by 5 bases, with 10 bases of the junction left unmatched. CDR3 length: 16 amino acids. CDR3 sequence (DNA): TGTGCCAGCAGTTTAGTAATTGGCGGGGGTCGAGATACGCAGTATTCT. Residues: CASSLVIGGGRDTQYS.

This chain links TRBV3-1 with TRBJ2-5, with D perhaps TRBD2 (5 bases). Trimming cost V 0 bases and J 7 bases, with 18 bases left between them. The CDR3 extends over 16 amino acids. From germline, CDR1 is LGHDT and CDR2 YNNKEL (reference sequence). The CDR3 sequence: CASSQDLYRETGTQYF. The CDR3 DNA sequence: TGTGCCAGCAGCCAAGATTTGTATCGGGAAACGGGGACCCAGTACTTC.

This clonotype was seen more than once but under ten times. No DNA is shown, since the ends of the CDR3 on it are uncertain; the CDR3 is the one TCRdb lists. V usage is TRBV5-5 and J usage is TRBJ2-5; no DNA check was done on the table's D call, TRBD1. Both ends counted, the CDR3 spans 14 residues. CDR1 SGHKS and CDR2 YYEKEE come from the germline V gene (reference sequence). The CDR3 is CASSTSGGRETQYF.

This clonotype was observed many times. The V and J genes are TRBV3-1 and TRBJ1-1; TRBD1 matches at 7 bases. Germline CDR1 LGHDT, CDR2 YNNKEL (reference sequence). The CDR3 contains 17 residues. J was trimmed by 0 bases and V by 0 bases; bases with no gene match: 7. CDR3 bases: TGTGCCAGCAGCCAAGATCTTCGACAGGGAATGAACACTGAAGCTTTCTTT. Encoded protein: CASSQDLRQGMNTEAFF.

This clonotype was seen at least ten times. V and J are TRBV6-2 or TRBV6-3 and TRBJ1-6; D unclear. The CDR3 has 15 residues. Germline V gives CDR1 MNHEY, CDR2 SVGEGT. V was pared by 0 bases and J by 6 bases, with 9 bases between. The CDR3 coding sequence is TGTGCCAGCAGTTACTCGGTCGTTGGTAATTCACCCCTCCACTTT. Its protein is CASSYSVVGNSPLHF.